This TCR beta chain emerged from a study of blood T cell repertoires in COVID-19. The overall study: Both acute and convalescent COVID-19 samples were obtained from the United States, Italy and Spain. PBMCs, B-cell-depleted T cells, or T cells were the source of the cDNA or gDNA that made up the material.

J lost 5 bases, V lost 2 bases, and 9 bases had no gene match. From germline, CDR1 is SGHRS and CDR2 YFSETQ. The CDR3 consists of 17 residues. Authors' methods: Quantification of nucleated cells was approximated via reference gene primer amplification. The assay was immunoSEQ multiplex PCR, and TCRdb's table has in-frame clones only and misses some. For V, J and clone size, that table is used; D and trimming come from the DNA. Of under 250,000 clones detected, around 83% appear once; the ten largest clones hold roughly 8.8%. This sequence joins TRBV5-1 and TRBJ2-2; 10 nucleotides align to TRBD2. Source material: peripheral blood. The sequence derives from a man in his forties with active or convalescent COVID-19. Written as DNA, the CDR3 is TGCGCCAGCAGCTTCCAAGCGGGAGGGCCTGGTACCGGGGAGCTGTTTTTT. It translates to CASSFQAGGPGTGELFF.